Below are 6 T cell receptor beta chains sequenced from a single sample in a study of CD8 T cells in ankylosing spondylitis. From the 5' RACE reads, TCRdb called clonotypes with MiXCR, one entry per CDR3 protein. The table records approximately 250,000 distinct CDR3 sequences, 8% to 9% of them present only once. What was sequenced was blood, either unsorted or a sorted T cell fraction (not recorded which). The receptor set was obtained from a female donor with ankylosing spondylitis or in good health (not recorded which).

This clonotype was seen repeatedly, ten times or more. The chain has TRBV3-1 and TRBJ1-6; 11 nucleotides line up with TRBD1. The length of the CDR3 is 16 residues. V shed 3 bases and J 9 bases; nucleotides not matched to a gene: 7. Germline CDR1 and CDR2: LGHDT and YNNKEL (reference sequence). The CDR3 DNA follows: TGTGCCAGCAGCCACGGGACAGGGGGATTGACTTCACCCCTCCACTTT. It specifies CASSHGTGGLTSPLHF.

At least ten counts were recorded for this clonotype. V and J are TRBV28 and TRBJ2-3; the D gene is possibly TRBD2 (6 bases). Trimming shortened V by 5 bases and J by 4 bases, and 13 bases separated the two germline ends. Germline V gives CDR1 MDHEN, CDR2 SYDVKM. The CDR3 is made up of 14 amino acids. The CDR3 reads CASSPPGVADTQYF. For the CDR3, the DNA is TGTGCCAGCAGTCCCCCGGGAGTAGCAGATACGCAGTATTTT.

This chain joins TRBV7-2 and TRBJ2-5, with D possibly TRBD1 on 6 matching bases. CDR3 length: 13 residues. The germline V gene encodes CDR1 SGHTA and CDR2 FQGNSA. Trimming removed 5 bases from V and 5 bases from J, with 12 bases in between. The CDR3 nucleotides read TGTGCCAGCAGCCTAGGACAGATGGAGACCCAGTACTTC. This encodes CASSLGQMETQYF.

In its sample, this clonotype was seen many times. The chain employs TRBV27 and TRBJ1-3; TRBD1 agrees at 9 bases. Trimming at V came to 7 bases and at J to 4 bases, leaving 11 bases not matched to a gene. Germline-derived CDR1 and CDR2 are MNHEY and SMNVEV (reference sequence). The CDR3 has 16 amino acids. DNA of the CDR3: TGTGCCAGCACCCTCGGGGGACAGGGATCCGGAAACACCATATATTTT. Its protein is CASTLGGQGSGNTIYF.

This clonotype was seen ten or more times. The rearrangement uses TRBV27 and TRBJ1-4; D unclear. CDR3 size: 15 residues. V lost 4 bases to trimming and J lost 1 base, with 10 bases between them. Germline CDR1 is MNHEY and CDR2 is SMNVEV (reference sequence). The CDR3 DNA reads TGTGCCAGCAGTTCGCGGGCAGGAACTAATGAAAAACTGTTTTTT. This sequence encodes CASSSRAGTNEKLFF.

This clonotype showed up many times. The V and J genes are TRBV5-1 and TRBJ2-1, with TRBD2 as a possible D gene (7 bases). In germline, CDR1 is SGHRS, CDR2 YFSETQ. V gave up 4 bases and J gave up 6 bases, with 29 bases separating them. This CDR3 has 19 amino acids. The CDR3 DNA follows: TGCGCCAGCAGCCCCCGGGTGGGGGGGACAAACGTCCGGGGCAATGAGCAGTTCTTC. This codes for CASSPRVGGTNVRGNEQFF.